A selection of T cell receptor beta chains follows, all from one sample in a study of cytomegalovirus exposure and HLA in healthy donors. Generated by immunoSEQ multiplex PCR, the TCRdb table keeps only in-frame clones and is missing some. The table includes about 90,000 clones, roughly 63% detected once. Sequencing was done on a sample of PBMCs. The receptors shown here come from a woman aged 45-65 years in good health and CMV-seropositive. Each CDR3 is given with its conserved first and last residue. The D gene is left open where the match is weak. Some rows mark clone size as missing; the rest say once, few, many or name a class of expanded clone.

>-|TRBV19|-|TRBJ1-5
CASSPTLQTGQPQHF
TGTGCCAGTAGTCCGACACTGCAGACCGGTCAGCCCCAGCATTTT
>-|TRBV25-1|TRBD1|TRBJ1-2
CASSPIGAGGGGYTF
TGTGCCAGCAGCCCTATCGGGGCAGGGGGCGGTGGCTACACCTTC
>-|TRBV7-9|-|TRBJ1-1
CSSSLEGINTEAFF
TGTTCCAGCAGCTTAGAGGGGATTAACACTGAAGCTTTCTTT
>-|TRBV10-3|TRBD2|TRBJ2-5
CAIATGGPETQYF
TGTGCCATCGCAACGGGGGGTCCAGAGACCCAGTACTTC
>-|TRBV7-9|-|TRBJ2-3
CASSLVGTDTQYF
TGTGCCAGCAGCTTAGTCGGCACAGATACGCAGTATTTT
>-|TRBV28|TRBD1|TRBJ1-1
CASTRDRGSSKEAFF
TGTGCCAGCACCCGGGACAGGGGTTCGTCAAAAGAAGCTTTCTTT
>-|TRBV6-6|-|TRBJ2-5
CASTDGVGGEETQYF
TGTGCCAGCACCGACGGAGTAGGTGGAGAGGAGACCCAGTACTTC
>-|TRBV7-9|TRBD1|TRBJ1-6
CASKPGQRDNSPLHF
TGTGCCAGCAAGCCGGGACAGCGGGATAATTCACCCCTCCACTTT
>-|TRBV7-6|-|TRBJ2-6
CASSAGRPSGANVLTF
TGTGCCAGCAGCGCGGGACGGCCCTCTGGGGCCAACGTCCTGACTTTC
>-|TRBV19|-|TRBJ1-2
CASSPVSGLYGYTF
TGTGCCAGTAGTCCGGTCAGCGGGTTATATGGCTACACCTTC
>-|TRBV28|-|TRBJ1-6
CASLLGGWGSPLHF
TGTGCCAGCCTACTGGGGGGATGGGGATCACCCCTCCACTTT
>-|TRBV29-1|-|TRBJ2-2
CSAERGTGELFF
TGCAGCGCTGAGAGGGGGACCGGGGAGCTGTTTTTT
>-|TRBV5-1|TRBD1|TRBJ2-6
CASSLVGQGLSGANVLTF
TGCGCCAGCAGCTTGGTGGGACAGGGGCTCTCTGGGGCCAACGTCCTGACTTTC
>few|TRBV10-3|-|TRBJ1-1
CAISESTFLNTEAFF
TGTGCCATCAGTGAGTCGACTTTCCTGAACACTGAAGCTTTCTTT
>-|TRBV25-1|-|TRBJ2-5
CASSELSGRRETQYF
TGTGCCAGCAGTGAACTGAGCGGGCGTCGAGAGACCCAGTACTTC
>-|TRBV30|-|TRBJ1-6
CAWRKWDINSPLHF
TGTGCCTGGAGGAAATGGGACATCAATTCACCCCTCCACTTT
>-|TRBV19|-|TRBJ1-4
CASSSYNEKLFF
TGTGCCAGTAGTTCCTATAATGAAAAACTGTTTTTT
>few|TRBV7-9|-|TRBJ2-1
CASSFSREGEQFF
TGTGCCAGCAGCTTTAGCAGAGAGGGAGAGCAGTTCTTC
>-|TRBV5-6|TRBD1|TRBJ2-7
CASSWGTGNSEQYF
TGTGCCAGCAGCTGGGGGACAGGGAACAGCGAGCAGTACTTC
>-|TRBV23-1|-|TRBJ1-1
CASRTRVNTEAFF
TGCGCCAGCAGAACTCGGGTTAACACTGAAGCTTTCTTT
>-|TRBV28|TRBD1|TRBJ1-2
CASSSGTGVDYGYTF
TGTGCCAGCAGTTCTGGGACAGGGGTAGACTATGGCTACACCTTC
>once|TRBV6-5|-|TRBJ2-2
CASSYSGGTGELFF
TGTGCCAGCAGTTACTCGGGAGGCACCGGGGAGCTGTTTTTT
>-|TRBV28|TRBD2|TRBJ2-7
CASSLFAGGTYEQYF
TGTGCCAGCAGTTTATTCGCGGGGGGGACCTACGAGCAGTACTTC
>-|TRBV28|-|TRBJ1-1
CASSLPQRGTEAFF
TGTGCCAGCAGTTTACCTCAAAGGGGCACTGAAGCTTTCTTT
>-|TRBV6-5|-|TRBJ1-1
CASSYSTQNTEAFF
TGTGCCAGCAGTTACTCGACTCAGAACACTGAAGCTTTCTTT
>few|TRBV30|TRBD1|TRBJ1-1
CAWSRTGITEAFF
TGTGCCTGGAGCCGGACAGGAATCACTGAAGCTTTCTTT
>few|TRBV5-6|-|TRBJ2-3
CASSLTANTDTQYF
TGTGCCAGCAGCTTAACAGCCAACACAGATACGCAGTATTTT
>once|TRBV6-4|-|TRBJ1-6
CASSSLTGSPLHF
TGTGCCAGCAGTTCGCTGACAGGATCACCCCTCCACTTT
>-|TRBV28|-|TRBJ2-5
CASSLSGQETQYF
TGTGCCAGCAGTTTATCGGGCCAAGAGACCCAGTACTTC
>-|TRBV28|TRBD1|TRBJ1-1
CASSPGQGRTEAFF
TGTGCCAGCAGTCCCGGACAGGGGAGGACTGAAGCTTTCTTT
>-|TRBV7-2|TRBD2|TRBJ2-3
CASSLLAGAADTQYF
TGTGCCAGCAGCTTACTAGCGGGGGCGGCAGATACGCAGTATTTT
>-|TRBV15|TRBD1|TRBJ1-6
CATSISDRDNSPLHF
TGTGCCACCAGCATCTCCGACAGGGATAATTCACCCCTCCACTTT
>-|TRBV7-3|TRBD2|TRBJ2-2
CASSSGLAGTGELFF
TGTGCCAGCAGCTCAGGACTAGCTGGCACCGGGGAGCTGTTTTTT
>few|TRBV5-4|TRBD1|TRBJ2-1
CASSWDSNEQFF
TGTGCCAGCAGTTGGGACAGCAATGAGCAGTTCTTC
>-|TRBV4-3|-|TRBJ1-2
CASSQDSRGPLSPSSYGYTF
TGCGCCAGCAGCCAAGACAGCCGGGGTCCCCTATCACCCTCATCCTATGGCTACACCTTC
>-|TRBV19|TRBD1|TRBJ1-6
CASSSGQGVLSPLHF
TGTGCCAGTAGTTCCGGACAGGGAGTACTTTCACCCCTCCACTTT
>few|TRBV6-5|TRBD1|TRBJ2-7
CASRQGQAYEQYF
TGTGCCAGCCGCCAAGGACAGGCCTACGAGCAGTACTTC
>-|TRBV27|-|TRBJ2-7
CASSFAWGQSTYEQYF
TGTGCCAGCAGTTTTGCCTGGGGGCAGAGTACCTACGAGCAGTACTTC
>-|TRBV6-5|-|TRBJ2-6
CASRTVAGANVLTF
TGTGCCAGCAGGACAGTCGCTGGGGCCAACGTCCTGACTTTC
>few|TRBV5-1|TRBD1|TRBJ1-1
CASSSTLGQGATGTEAFF
TGCGCCAGCAGCTCCACACTGGGACAGGGGGCAACGGGCACTGAAGCTTTCTTT
>-|TRBV27|TRBD1|TRBJ2-6
CASRRQGAGANVLTF
TGTGCCAGCAGGAGACAGGGGGCTGGGGCCAACGTCCTGACTTTC
>-|TRBV28|-|TRBJ1-5
CASSLPGQPQHF
TGTGCCAGCAGTTTACCGGGGCAGCCCCAGCATTTT
>once|TRBV28|TRBD1|TRBJ1-2
CASSYAGTGEEGYTF
TGTGCCAGCAGTTACGCCGGGACAGGGGAAGAGGGCTACACCTTC
>-|TRBV10-1|TRBD2|TRBJ2-1
CASSGGLAREQFF
TGCGCCAGCAGTGGGGGACTAGCCCGCGAGCAGTTCTTC
>-|TRBV7-8|TRBD2|TRBJ2-3
CASSLRASGDLTDTQYF
TGTGCCAGCAGCCTCCGGGCTAGCGGGGACCTCACAGATACGCAGTATTTT
>few|TRBV6-5|TRBD1|TRBJ2-7
CASSYGTGGYEQYF
TGTGCCAGCAGTTACGGGACAGGGGGCTACGAGCAGTACTTC
>-|TRBV18|-|TRBJ2-5
CASSPGLEETQYF
TGTGCCAGCTCACCAGGGCTTGAAGAGACCCAGTACTTC
>-|TRBV30|TRBD2|TRBJ2-5
CAWSSQPGLAGPRETQYF
TGTGCCTGGAGTTCTCAACCGGGACTAGCGGGGCCCCGGGAGACCCAGTACTTC
>-|TRBV15|-|TRBJ2-5
CASGLRSRDSDWETQYF
TGTGCCTCGGGGCTGAGGAGCCGGGACTCCGACTGGGAGACCCAGTACTTC
>-|TRBV7-2|TRBD1|TRBJ1-1
CASSFYRGLRDEAFF
TGTGCCAGCAGCTTCTACAGGGGGCTTAGGGATGAAGCTTTCTTT
>-|TRBV5-1|-|TRBJ1-1
CASSSGESTEAFF
TGCGCCAGCAGTTCCGGGGAGAGCACTGAAGCTTTCTTT
>-|TRBV18|-|TRBJ2-7
CASSPPAGAAYEQYF
TGTGCCAGCTCACCACCCGCAGGGGCCGCCTACGAGCAGTACTTC
>few|TRBV6-7|TRBD1|TRBJ1-2
CASSSNDRAGGYTF
TGTGCCAGCAGTTCGAATGACAGGGCGGGGGGCTACACCTTC
>-|TRBV7-6|TRBD1|TRBJ1-1
CASSFKQGAMDTEAFF
TGTGCCAGCAGTTTTAAACAGGGGGCTATGGACACTGAAGCTTTCTTT
>-|TRBV6-5|TRBD1|TRBJ1-1
CASSRQGSTEAFF
TGTGCCAGCAGTAGACAGGGGTCCACTGAAGCTTTCTTT
>once|TRBV2|-|TRBJ1-2
CASSETISYNYGYTF
TGTGCCAGCAGTGAAACTATTTCCTATAACTATGGCTACACCTTC